The 2 T cell receptor beta chains presented below share a single source sample, sequenced in a study of blood T cells in healthy people across ages. Primed by a sample-barcoded 5' primer and a J-beta primer mix, a second PCR proceeded for about 7 to 12 cycles. TCRdb re-analysed the 5' RACE reads in MiXCR, keeping a single row per CDR3 protein. The table shows under 1,100,000 distinct CDR3 sequences, with approximately 25% occurring only once. The same data also contributed to another study, on T cells of mothers and their children.

What was sequenced was blood. These receptors were taken from a girl aged 2-9 years in good health.

In this sample, this clonotype turned up a few times. This chain joins TRBV28 and TRBJ2-5; TRBD2 might be the D (6 bases). The V end lost 3 bases, the J end lost 4 bases, and 15 bases lay between the germline ends. Germline values: CDR1 MDHEN, CDR2 SYDVKM. CDR3 length equals 15 residues. This CDR3 is CASSFPGMGGETQYF. The CDR3 DNA follows: TGTGCCAGCAGTTTCCCAGGGATGGGGGGAGAGACCCAGTACTTC.

V usage is TRBV7-9 and J usage is TRBJ1-1; D may be TRBD1 (6 bases). From germline, CDR1 is SEHNR and CDR2 FQNEAQ (reference sequence). The V gene lost 3 bases and the J gene lost 3 bases, with 17 bases spanning the gap. CDR3 length: 16 amino acids. The CDR3 DNA sequence: TGTGCCAGCAGCTTTCCAGTCGGGGGCACGGACACTGAAGCTTTCTTT. The encoded protein is CASSFPVGGTDTEAFF. The complete variable domain, with remaining parts taken from reference TRBV7-9 and TRBJ1-1, reads DTGVSQNPRHKITKRGQNVTFRCDPISEHNRLYWYRQTLGQGPEFLTYFQNEAQLEKSRLLSDRFSAERPKGSFSTLEIQRTEQGDSAMYLCASSFPVGGTDTEAFFGQGTRLTVV.